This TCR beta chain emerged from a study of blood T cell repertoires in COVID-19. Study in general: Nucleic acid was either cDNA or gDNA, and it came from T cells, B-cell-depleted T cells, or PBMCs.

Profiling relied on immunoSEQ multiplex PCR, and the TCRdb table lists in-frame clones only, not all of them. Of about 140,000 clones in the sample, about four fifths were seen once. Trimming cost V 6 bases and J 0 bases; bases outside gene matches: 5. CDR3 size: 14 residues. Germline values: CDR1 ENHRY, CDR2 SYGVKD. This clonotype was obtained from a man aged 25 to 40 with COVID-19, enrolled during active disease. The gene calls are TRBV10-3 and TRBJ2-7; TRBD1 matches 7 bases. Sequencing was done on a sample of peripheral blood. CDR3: CAISQDRSSYEQYF. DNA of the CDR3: TGTGCCATCAGCCAGGACAGGAGCTCCTACGAGCAGTACTTC.